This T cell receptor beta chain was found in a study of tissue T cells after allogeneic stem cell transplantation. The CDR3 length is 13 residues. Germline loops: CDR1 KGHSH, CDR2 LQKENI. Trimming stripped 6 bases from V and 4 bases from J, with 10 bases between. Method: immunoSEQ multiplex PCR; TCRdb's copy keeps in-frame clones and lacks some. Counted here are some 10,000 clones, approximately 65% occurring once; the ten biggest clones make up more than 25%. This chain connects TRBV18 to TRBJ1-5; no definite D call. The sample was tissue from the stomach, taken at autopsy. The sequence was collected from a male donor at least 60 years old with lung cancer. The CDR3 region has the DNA TGTGCCAGCTCCGTGGGTCTGAATCAGCCCCAGCATTTT. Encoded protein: CASSVGLNQPQHF.